A single sample is the source of the 2 T cell receptor beta chains below, sequenced in a study of shared clonotypes between healthy human individuals. Profiled with immunoSEQ multiplex PCR; TCRdb holds only in-frame clones, not every one. The sample holds about 300,000 clones, around 74% seen once. The source material was memory CD4+ T cells sorted from blood. This sample's subset: CD45RA-negative fraction. The receptors here all came from a man younger than 40 in good health.

The V and J genes are TRBV6-5 and TRBJ2-3; 10 positions match TRBD2. Trimming at V came to 5 bases and at J to 4 bases, leaving 6 bases not matched to a gene. Germline V CDR1 and CDR2: MNHEY, SVGAGI. The CDR3 runs to 15 residues. The CDR3 loop reads CASSPSGRRADTQYF. In DNA form, the CDR3 reads TGTGCCAGCAGTCCTAGCGGGAGACGCGCAGATACGCAGTATTTT.

This clone was seen only once. The chain employs TRBV29-1 and TRBJ2-3; no reliable D call. The germline V gene encodes CDR1 SQVTM and CDR2 ANQGSEA. The CDR3 sequence is 14 residues long. The V end lost 6 bases, the J end lost 2 bases, and 15 bases lay between the germline ends. The CDR3 region has the DNA TGCAGCGTCGAACAGAAAGCCGCCACAGATACGCAGTATTTT. Protein: CSVEQKAATDTQYF.